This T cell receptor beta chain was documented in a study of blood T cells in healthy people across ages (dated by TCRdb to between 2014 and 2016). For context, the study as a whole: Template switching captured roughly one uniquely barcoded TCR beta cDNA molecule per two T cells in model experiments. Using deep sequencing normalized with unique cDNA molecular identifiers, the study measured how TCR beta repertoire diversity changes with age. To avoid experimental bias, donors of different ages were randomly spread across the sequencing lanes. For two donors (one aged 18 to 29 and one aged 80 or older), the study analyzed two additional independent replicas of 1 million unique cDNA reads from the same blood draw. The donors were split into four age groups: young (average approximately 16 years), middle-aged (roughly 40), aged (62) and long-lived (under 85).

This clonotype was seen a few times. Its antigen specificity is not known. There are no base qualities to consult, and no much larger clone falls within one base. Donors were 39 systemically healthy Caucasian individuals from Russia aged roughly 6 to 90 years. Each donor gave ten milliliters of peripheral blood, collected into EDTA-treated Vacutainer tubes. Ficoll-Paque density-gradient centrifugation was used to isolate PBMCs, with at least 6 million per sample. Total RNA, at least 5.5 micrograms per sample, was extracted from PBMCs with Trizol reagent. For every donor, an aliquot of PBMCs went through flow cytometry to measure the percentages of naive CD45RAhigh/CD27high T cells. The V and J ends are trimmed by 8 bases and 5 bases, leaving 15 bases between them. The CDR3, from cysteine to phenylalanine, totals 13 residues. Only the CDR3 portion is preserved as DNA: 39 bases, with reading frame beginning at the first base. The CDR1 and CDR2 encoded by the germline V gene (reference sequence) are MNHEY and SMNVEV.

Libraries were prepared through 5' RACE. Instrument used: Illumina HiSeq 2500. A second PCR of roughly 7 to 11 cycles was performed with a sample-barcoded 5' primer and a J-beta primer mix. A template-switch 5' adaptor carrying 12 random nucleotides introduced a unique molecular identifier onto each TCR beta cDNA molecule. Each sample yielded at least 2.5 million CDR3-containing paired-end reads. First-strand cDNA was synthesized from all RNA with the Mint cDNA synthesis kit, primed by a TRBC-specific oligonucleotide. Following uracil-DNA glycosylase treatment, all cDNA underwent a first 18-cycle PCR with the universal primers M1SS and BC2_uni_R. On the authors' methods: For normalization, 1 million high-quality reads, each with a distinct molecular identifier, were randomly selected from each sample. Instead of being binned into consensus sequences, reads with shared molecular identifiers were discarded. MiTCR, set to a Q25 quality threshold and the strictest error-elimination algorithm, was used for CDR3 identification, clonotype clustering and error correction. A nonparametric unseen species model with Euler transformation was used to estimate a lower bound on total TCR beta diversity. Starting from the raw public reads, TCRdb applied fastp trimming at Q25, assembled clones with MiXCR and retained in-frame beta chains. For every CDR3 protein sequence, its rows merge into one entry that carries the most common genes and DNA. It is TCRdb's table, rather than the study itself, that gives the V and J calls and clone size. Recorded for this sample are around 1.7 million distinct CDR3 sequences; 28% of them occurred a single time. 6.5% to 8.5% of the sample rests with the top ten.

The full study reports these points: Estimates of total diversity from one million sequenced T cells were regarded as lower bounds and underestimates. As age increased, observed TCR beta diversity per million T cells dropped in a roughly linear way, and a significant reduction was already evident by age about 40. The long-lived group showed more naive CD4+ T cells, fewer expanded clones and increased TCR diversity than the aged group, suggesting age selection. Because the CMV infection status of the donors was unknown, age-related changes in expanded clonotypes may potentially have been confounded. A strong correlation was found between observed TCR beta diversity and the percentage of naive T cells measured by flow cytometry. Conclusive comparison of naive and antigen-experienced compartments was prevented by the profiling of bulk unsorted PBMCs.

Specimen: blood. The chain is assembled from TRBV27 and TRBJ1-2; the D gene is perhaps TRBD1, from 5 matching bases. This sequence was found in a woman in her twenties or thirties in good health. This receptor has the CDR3 CASPLTRQYGYTF. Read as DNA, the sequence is TGTGCCAGCCCCTTGACAAGACAGTATGGCTACACCTTC.